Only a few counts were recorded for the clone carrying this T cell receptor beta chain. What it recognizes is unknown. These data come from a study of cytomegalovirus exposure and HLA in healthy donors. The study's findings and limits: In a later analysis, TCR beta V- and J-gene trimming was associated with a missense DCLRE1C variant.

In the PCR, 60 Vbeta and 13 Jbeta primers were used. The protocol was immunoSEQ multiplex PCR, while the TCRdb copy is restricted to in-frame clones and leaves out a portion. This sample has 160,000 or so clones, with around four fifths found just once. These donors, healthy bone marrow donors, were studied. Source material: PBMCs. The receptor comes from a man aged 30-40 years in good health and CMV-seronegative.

CDR3 protein: CASSRLAGLTDTQYF. CDR3 nucleotide sequence: TGTGCCAGCAGTAGACTAGCGGGCCTCACAGATACGCAGTATTTT. This chain links TRBV28 with TRBJ2-3, with 10 bases aligning to TRBD2. Trimming cost V 5 bases and J 2 bases; bases outside gene matches: 4. CDR3 length: 15 residues. CDR1 is MDHEN, CDR2 SYDVKM, per germline.